The 21 T cell receptor beta chains in this list originate from one sample, sequenced in a study of T cells in narcolepsy. Assay: immunoSEQ multiplex PCR; the TCRdb copy retains only in-frame clones and omits some. Of just over 20,000 clones listed, about 90% are singletons. Sequencing was done on a sample of CD45RA- memory CD4+ T cells from PBMCs. Receptor source: a human donor with narcolepsy.

The chain joins TRBV28 to TRBJ2-4; D possibly corresponds to TRBD2 (5 bases). Germline-derived CDR1 and CDR2 are MDHEN and SYDVKM. V shed 5 bases and J shed 8 bases, with 16 bases lying between them. The length of the CDR3 is 14 residues. DNA of the CDR3: TGTGCCAGCAGTCCCGGCGGGCTTGTGGACATTCAGTACTTC. Its protein is CASSPGGLVDIQYF.

This chain joins TRBV28 and TRBJ1-2; D gene unclear. V gave up 3 bases and J gave up 5 bases, with 13 bases separating them. The CDR3 runs 14 residues. Germline assignment: CDR1 MDHEN and CDR2 SYDVKM. CDR3 bases: TGTGCCAGCAGTTTTCTTGCATTGGAATATGGCTACACCTTC. As protein: CASSFLALEYGYTF.

This clone was counted between two and nine times. The CDR3 loop reads CASGSIYEQYF. DNA for the CDR3: TGTGCCAGCGGGAGCATATACGAGCAGTACTTC. V and J are TRBV6-5 and TRBJ2-7; perhaps TRBD2 as D (5 bases). V was shortened by 8 bases and J by 4 bases, with 9 bases between the two germline ends. Germline assignment: CDR1 MNHEY and CDR2 SVGAGI. CDR3 size: 11 residues.

The chain has TRBV5-1 and TRBJ2-7; 9 nucleotides agree with TRBD1. Germline V gene lookup returns CDR1 SGHRS and CDR2 YFSETQ. This CDR3 is built from 14 residues. J gave up 6 bases and V 3 bases, and 7 bases lay outside the gene matches. CDR3 nucleotides: TGCGCCAGCAGCTCCAATGGACAGGGGTTCGAGCAGTACTTC. Protein sequence: CASSSNGQGFEQYF.

The chain employs TRBV7-9 and TRBJ1-4; D may be TRBD1 (5 bases). In germline, CDR1 is SEHNR, CDR2 FQNEAQ (reference sequence). This CDR3 is built from 14 residues. Trimming shortened V by 1 base and J by 7 bases, and 10 bases separated the two germline ends. The CDR3 here is CASSLGGQSEKLFF. Here the CDR3 DNA reads TGTGCCAGCAGCTTAGGCGGACAAAGTGAAAAACTGTTTTTT.

CDR3 nucleotides: TGTGCCAGCAGTAAGGGGACTAGCGGGATAGGGTCCTACAATGAGCAGTTCTTC. Protein: CASSKGTSGIGSYNEQFF. The V call is TRBV5-4, the J call TRBJ2-1, with 13 bases lining up with TRBD2. This CDR3 spans 18 amino acids. The germline CDR1 and CDR2 sequences are SGHNT and YYREEE (reference sequence). After removal of 5 bases from V and 1 base from J, the junction contained 9 bases not matched to a gene. Together with reference TRBV5-4 and TRBJ2-1, the CDR3 gives the full variable domain: ETGVTQSPTHLIKTRGQQVTLRCSSQSGHNTVSWYQQALGQGPQFIFQYYREEENGRGNFPPRFSGLQFPNYSSELNVNALELDDSALYLCASSKGTSGIGSYNEQFFGPGTRLTVL.

J is TRBJ1-2 and V is TRBV11-2; no reliable D call. The V gene lost 3 bases and the J gene lost 7 bases, with 12 bases spanning the gap. From germline, CDR1 is SGHAT and CDR2 FQNNGV. The CDR3 runs to 13 residues. CDR3 coding DNA: TGTGCCAGCAGCTTGGAACCCCGTGGTGGCTACACCTTC. Protein sequence: CASSLEPRGGYTF.

The chain joins TRBV9 to TRBJ2-5; D uncertain. The CDR3 runs 14 residues. V shed 1 base and J shed 2 bases, with 9 bases lying between them. Germline V CDR1 and CDR2: SGDLS, YYNGEE. This CDR3 is CASSVRPVQETQYF. The CDR3 region has the DNA TGTGCCAGCAGCGTAAGGCCAGTGCAAGAGACCCAGTACTTC.

J is TRBJ1-1 and V is TRBV20-1; D is unclear. The CDR3 has 10 amino acids. Trimming removed 6 bases from V and 5 bases from J, with 7 bases in between. Germline lookup yields CDR1 DFQATT and CDR2 SNEGSKA (reference sequence). In nucleotides, the CDR3 is TGCAGTGCCCTGGGTACTGAAGCTTTCTTT. Translating gives CSALGTEAFF.

The V call is TRBV28, the J call TRBJ1-1, with 7 bases matching TRBD1. Per germline, CDR1 MDHEN and CDR2 SYDVKM. Unmatched junction bases numbered 14, after V lost 2 bases and J lost 8 bases. The CDR3 covers 16 residues. CDR3 nucleotide sequence: TGTGCCAGCAGTTTACCCTCCCTGGGGGACAGTAACGAAGCTTTCTTT. Its translation is CASSLPSLGDSNEAFF.

The gene calls are TRBV19 and TRBJ1-1, with no clear D. Germline V gene data show CDR1 as LNHDA and CDR2 as SQIVND (reference sequence). V was shortened by 6 bases and J by 8 bases, with 22 bases between the two germline ends. The length of the CDR3 is 15 residues. CDR3 bases: TGTGCCAGTAGAACCACACTCCCGAGGTCTCAAGAAGCTTTCTTT. This translates into CASRTTLPRSQEAFF.

The genes are TRBV25-1 and TRBJ2-3; 11 nucleotides align to TRBD2. In germline, CDR1 is MGHDK, CDR2 SYGVNS. There are 15 residues in the CDR3. V was clipped by 6 bases and J by 2 bases; unmatched bases: 4. CDR3 sequence (DNA): TGTGCCAGCAGCAAGACTAGCGGGACCACAGATACGCAGTATTTT. This sequence encodes CASSKTSGTTDTQYF. The whole variable domain, filled in from reference TRBV25-1 and TRBJ2-3, reads EADIYQTPRYLVIGTGKKITLECSQTMGHDKMYWYQQDPGMELHLIHYSYGVNSTEKGDLSSESTVSRIRTEHFPLTLESARPSHTSQYLCASSKTSGTTDTQYFGPGTRLTVL.

The rearrangement uses TRBV7-2 and TRBJ1-5; D is uncertain. V was trimmed by 1 base and J by 0 bases, leaving 4 bases between them. The CDR3 is 14 residues long. Germline-derived CDR1 and CDR2 are SGHTA and FQGNSA. The CDR3 DNA follows: TGTGCCAGCAGCTTAGTAACTAGCAATCAGCCCCAGCATTTT. Amino acid sequence: CASSLVTSNQPQHF.

The V call is TRBV6-1, the J call TRBJ2-3; the match to TRBD2 covers 10 bases. Germline V lookup: CDR1 MNHNS, CDR2 SASEGT. J was trimmed by 3 bases and V by 4 bases; bases with no gene match: 4. The CDR3 has 15 amino acids. The CDR3 DNA reads as TGTGCCAGCAGTGTCCTAGCGGGAGAGACAGATACGCAGTATTTT. Translating it yields CASSVLAGETDTQYF.

The chain carries TRBV5-1 and TRBJ2-1; 11 bases agree with TRBD2. Trimming took 4 bases from V and 0 from J; bases not matched to a gene: 6. Germline V gene data show CDR1 as SGHRS and CDR2 as YFSETQ. The CDR3 runs 17 residues. The DNA for the CDR3 is TGCGCCAGCAGCCGGATGGGACTAGCGGACTCCTACAATGAGCAGTTCTTC. Protein product: CASSRMGLADSYNEQFF.

V is TRBV30 and J is TRBJ2-2, with 8 bases lining up with TRBD1. Trimming removed 2 bases from V and 5 bases from J; junction bases left unmatched: 7. Germline CDR1 reads GTSNPN; CDR2 reads SVGIG (reference sequence). CDR3 length equals 15 residues. The CDR3 loop is CAWSPGQGPTGELFF. The CDR3 DNA reads as TGTGCCTGGAGTCCCGGACAGGGCCCGACCGGGGAGCTGTTTTTT.

The J gene is TRBJ2-5, the V gene TRBV5-1; D is possibly TRBD2 (5 bases). This CDR3 spans 14 amino acids. Per germline, CDR1 SGHRS and CDR2 YFSETQ. V was clipped by 4 bases and J by 1 base, with 11 bases between them. The CDR3 DNA is TGCGCCAGCAGCCACCCCGGGGTCCAAGAGACCCAGTACTTC. Protein product: CASSHPGVQETQYF.

The rearrangement uses TRBV5-1 and TRBJ2-5; TRBD1 is a possible D gene (7 bases). V was trimmed by 4 bases and J by 4 bases, leaving 14 bases between them. This CDR3 contains 14 residues. Germline-derived CDR1 and CDR2 are SGHRS and YFSETQ. CDR3 coding DNA: TGCGCCAGCAGCAGAAACAGGGGAGGAGAGACCCAGTACTTC. It specifies CASSRNRGGETQYF.

This sequence joins TRBV18 and TRBJ1-5, with D possibly matching TRBD1 (5 bases). Trimming removed 3 bases from V and 4 bases from J, with 13 bases in between. The CDR3 sequence is 15 residues long. Germline V lookup: CDR1 KGHSH, CDR2 LQKENI. The CDR3 here is CASSPVGPQNQPQHF. CDR3 nucleotides: TGTGCCAGCTCACCGGTGGGACCCCAGAATCAGCCCCAGCATTTT.

The chain has TRBV7-9 and TRBJ2-2, with a weak D call TRBD2 (5 bases). Trimming shortened V by 1 base and J by 5 bases, and 5 bases separated the two germline ends. Germline V lookup: CDR1 SEHNR, CDR2 FQNEAQ (reference sequence). The CDR3 runs 13 residues. Here the CDR3 DNA reads TGTGCCAGCAGCTTAGGAGGGACCGGGGAGCTGTTTTTT. Translation: CASSLGGTGELFF.

The V gene is TRBV7-2, the J gene TRBJ1-2, with TRBD1 matching 8 bases. V shed 4 bases, J shed 6 bases, and the junction held 10 bases outside the gene matches. The length of the CDR3 is 15 residues. Germline V gene data show CDR1 as SGHTA and CDR2 as FQGNSA. The CDR3 loop reads CASSSKIGQGNGYTF. For the CDR3, the DNA is TGTGCCAGCAGCTCCAAGATCGGACAGGGAAATGGCTACACCTTC.